The source of this T cell receptor (beta chain) is a study of blood T cells in healthy people across ages. Study at large: When template switching was applied, about one barcoded beta molecule was captured per two T cells.

Regarding the study as a whole: Per million T cells, TCR beta diversity dropped about linearly as age rose.

A second 7 to 11 cycle PCR used barcoded and J-beta primers. The template-switch adaptor, which had 12 random nucleotides, put a tag on each cDNA molecule. Using its own MiXCR run on the 5' RACE reads, TCRdb lists one record per CDR3 protein. This sample carries about 1,000,000 distinct CDR3 sequences, under 55% of them seen once, and the ten largest clones take approximately 20%. A remark on this clonotype: Its antigen is not known.

The CDR3 totals 14 residues. Germline CDR1 is ENHRY and CDR2 is SYGVKD. V was trimmed by 8 bases and J by 7 bases, leaving 17 bases between them. V usage is TRBV10-3 and J usage is TRBJ2-2, with D possibly matching TRBD1 (5 bases). The source of this sequence is a woman aged 55-70 years in good health. The sequenced material came from blood. CDR3 nucleotides: TGTGCCATCCGACCTGAGACAGAGCACGGGGAGCTGTTTTTT. Translating it yields CAIRPETEHGELFF.